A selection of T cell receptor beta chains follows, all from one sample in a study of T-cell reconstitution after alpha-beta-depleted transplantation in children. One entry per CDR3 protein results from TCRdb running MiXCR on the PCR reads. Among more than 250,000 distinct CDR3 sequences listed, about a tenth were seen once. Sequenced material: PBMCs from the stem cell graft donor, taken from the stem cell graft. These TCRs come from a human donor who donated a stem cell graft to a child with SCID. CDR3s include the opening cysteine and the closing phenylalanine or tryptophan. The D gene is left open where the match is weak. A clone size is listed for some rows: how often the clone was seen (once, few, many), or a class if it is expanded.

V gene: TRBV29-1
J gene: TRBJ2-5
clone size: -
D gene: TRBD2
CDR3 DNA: TGCAGCGGAAAAACGGGGGGAGAGACCCAGTACTTC
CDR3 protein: CSGKTGGETQYF

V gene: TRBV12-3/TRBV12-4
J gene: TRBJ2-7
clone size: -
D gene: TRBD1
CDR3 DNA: TGTGCCAGCCAAAGCAAGACAGGGATTCTCTACGAGCAGTACTTC
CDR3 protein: CASQSKTGILYEQYF

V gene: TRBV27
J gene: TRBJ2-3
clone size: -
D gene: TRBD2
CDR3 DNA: TGTGCCAGCAGCCAGCGGGGGGCCCCCACAGATACGCAGTATTTT
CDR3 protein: CASSQRGAPTDTQYF

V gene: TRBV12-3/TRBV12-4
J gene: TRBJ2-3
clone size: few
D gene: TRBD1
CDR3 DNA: TGTGCCAGCAGCAAAGACAGGGGCCCAGATACGCAGTATTTT
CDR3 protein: CASSKDRGPDTQYF

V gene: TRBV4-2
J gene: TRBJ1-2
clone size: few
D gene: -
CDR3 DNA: TGTGCCAGCAACACTCAGCGGGACACCTATAACTATGGCTACACCTTC
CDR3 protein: CASNTQRDTYNYGYTF

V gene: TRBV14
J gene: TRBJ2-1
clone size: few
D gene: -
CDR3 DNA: TGTGCCAGCAGCCTAAGCTGGGGGCTTCAATGGCATGAGCAGTTCTTC
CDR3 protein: CASSLSWGLQWHEQFF

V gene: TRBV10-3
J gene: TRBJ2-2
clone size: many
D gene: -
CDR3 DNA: TGTGCCATCACCGACGTGGATGCCGGGGAGCTGTTTTTT
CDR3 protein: CAITDVDAGELFF

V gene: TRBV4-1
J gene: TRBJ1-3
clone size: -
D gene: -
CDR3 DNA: TGCGCCAGCAGCCAAGCGACGGGGTCAGGAAACACCATATATTTT
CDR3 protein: CASSQATGSGNTIYF

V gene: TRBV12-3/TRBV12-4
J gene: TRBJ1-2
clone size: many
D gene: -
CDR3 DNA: TGTGCCAGCAGCTCCCCGGGACGCTGGAACTATGGCTACACCTTC
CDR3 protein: CASSSPGRWNYGYTF

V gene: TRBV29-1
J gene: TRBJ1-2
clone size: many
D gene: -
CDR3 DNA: TGCAGCGTTGGGTCAGGGCAGGGCTACACCTTC
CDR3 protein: CSVGSGQGYTF

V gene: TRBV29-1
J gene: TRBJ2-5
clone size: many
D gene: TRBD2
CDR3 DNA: TGCAGCGCATTAAGACTAGCCGGAGAGACCCAGTACTTC
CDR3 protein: CSALRLAGETQYF

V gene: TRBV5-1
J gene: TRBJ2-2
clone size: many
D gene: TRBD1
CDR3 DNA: TGCGCCAGCAGCACCGGACAGGGGGTTAACACCGGGGAGCTGTTTTTT
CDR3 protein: CASSTGQGVNTGELFF

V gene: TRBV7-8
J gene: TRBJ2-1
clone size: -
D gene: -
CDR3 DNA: TGTGCCAGCAGCTTAGCCCCCGGGTGCGACGACAATGAGCAGTTCTTC
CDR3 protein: CASSLAPGCDDNEQFF

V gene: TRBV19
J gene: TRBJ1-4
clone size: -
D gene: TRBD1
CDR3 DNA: TGTGCCAGTACCAACAGGGGAGCGGATGAAAAACTGTTTTTT
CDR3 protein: CASTNRGADEKLFF

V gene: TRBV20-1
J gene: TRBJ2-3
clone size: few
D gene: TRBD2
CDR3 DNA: TGCAGCACGTCGGGGGGACGAGATACGCAGTATTTT
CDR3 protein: CSTSGGRDTQYF

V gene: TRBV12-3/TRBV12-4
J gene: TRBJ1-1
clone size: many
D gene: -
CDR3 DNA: TGTGCCAGCAGAACGACAGGGAACACTGAAGCTTTCTTT
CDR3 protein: CASRTTGNTEAFF

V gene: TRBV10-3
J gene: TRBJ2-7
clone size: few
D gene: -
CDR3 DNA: TGTGCCATCAGTGAGGGGCAGGGGATCTACGAGCAGTACTTC
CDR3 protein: CAISEGQGIYEQYF

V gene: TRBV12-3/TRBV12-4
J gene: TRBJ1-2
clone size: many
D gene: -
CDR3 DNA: TGTGCCAGCAGTTTTCGGGGGTCGGCTTATGGCTACACCTTC
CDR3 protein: CASSFRGSAYGYTF

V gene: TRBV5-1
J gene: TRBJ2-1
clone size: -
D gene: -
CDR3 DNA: TGCGCCAGCAGCTTGGCCGTCGTCAGCTCCTACAATGAGCAGTTCTTC
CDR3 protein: CASSLAVVSSYNEQFF

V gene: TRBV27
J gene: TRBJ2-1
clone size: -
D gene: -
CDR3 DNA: TGTGCCAGCAGTCCCGATCTAGCGACCTCCTACAATGAGCAGTTCTTC
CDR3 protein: CASSPDLATSYNEQFF

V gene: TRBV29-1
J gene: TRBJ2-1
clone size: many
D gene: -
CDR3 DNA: TGCAGCGTTGAAGGAGTAAGGGTCTCCTACAATGAGCAGTTCTTC
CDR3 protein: CSVEGVRVSYNEQFF

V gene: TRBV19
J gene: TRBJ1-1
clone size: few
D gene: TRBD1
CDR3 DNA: TGTGCGTCCAGAGGGACAGGGGTGACTGAAGCTTTCTTT
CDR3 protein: CASRGTGVTEAFF

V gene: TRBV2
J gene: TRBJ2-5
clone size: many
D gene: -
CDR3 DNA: TGTGCCAGCATCGGAGCGGGTGAAAAATCGACCCAGTACTTC
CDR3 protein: CASIGAGEKSTQYF

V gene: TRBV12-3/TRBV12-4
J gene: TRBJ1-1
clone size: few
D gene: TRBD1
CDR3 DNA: TGTGCCAGCAGTCCCCGACAGGGCAGTTTAACTGAAGCTTTCTTT
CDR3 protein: CASSPRQGSLTEAFF